This TCR beta chain was captured in a study of Ad26.COV2.S vaccination and SARS-CoV-2 variants (dated by TCRdb to the early 2020s). About the study as a whole: Donors in the vaccine arm were drawn from COV1001, a multicentre, randomized, double-blind, placebo-controlled phase I-IIa trial testing Ad26.COV2.S in healthy adults. Dosing of Ad26.COV2.S was intramuscular, at either 5x10^10 or 1x10^11 viral particles, delivered as one shot or as two shots spaced 56 days apart. TCRbeta repertoire sequencing served as the tool for gauging how specific and how broad the SARS-CoV-2-reactive T cell receptors were following Ad26.COV2.S vaccination. A total of approximately 32 samples were included in the TCR-sequenced set, comprising 19 Ad26.COV2.S vaccine recipients, 5 placebo recipients and 8 SARS-CoV-2 convalescent individuals. Trial participants were randomized into five groups of five, in which low-dose or high-dose Ad26.COV2.S was given once or twice, or placebo was given on both occasions. Investigators did not know the trial group allocation while performing experiments and assessing outcomes.

Broad study findings and their caveats: According to the authors, total T cell responses may have been underestimated by the TCR breadth and depth analyses. The study lacked the statistical power to compare responses across vaccine doses or regimens. After vaccination, spike-specific CD8+ and CD4+ T cell responses were reported to show substantial breadth. Vaccine and placebo recipients had similar non-spike TCR breadth, a finding consistent with the vaccine containing only spike. Ad26.COV2.S recipients had higher spike-specific TCR breadth than placebo recipients (P = 0.0014).

Measured from the cysteine to the phenylalanine, the CDR3 is 15 residues long. Only the CDR3 region is kept as DNA, spanning 45 bases read in frame from base 1. CDR1 and CDR2 (LGHNA, YSLEER) derive from the germline V gene. V is cut back by 0 bases and J by 5 bases, with 5 bases in the junction unmatched. The sample's treatment or condition, from its label and the paper: around 19 received Ad26.COV2.S at low or high dose, single or two shots; about 5 received placebo; per-sample allocation not given. Repertoires of vaccine and placebo recipients were sequenced from samples collected on day 63 after the first injection. In Cohort 1b, about 25 adults aged 18-55 years were enrolled at a single site in Boston, USA, between 29 July and 7 August 2020. Ad26.COV2.S consisted of a replication-incompetent adenovirus type 26 vector by which a prefusion-stabilized SARS-CoV-2 spike protein from the original Wuhan strain was expressed.

Regarding this clone: It has no known antigen specificity. The record has no base qualities; no much larger clone is one base away.

The immunoSEQ Assay was the method used to sequence TCRbeta CDR3 regions. After extraction, genomic DNA underwent amplification by bias-controlled multiplex PCR, followed by high-throughput sequencing. From the authors' description of their analysis: To quantify the absolute abundance of each unique TCRbeta CDR3 region, sequences were collapsed and filtered. T cell fraction was estimated by normalizing TCRbeta template counts to usable DNA, with usable DNA measured through amplification of reference genes found in all nucleated cells. Repertoire TCRs were annotated as SARS-CoV-2-specific when V gene, CDR3 amino acid sequence and J gene were exactly matched to a known reactive TCR set. The reference SARS-CoV-2 TCR set came from MIRA and was filtered for enrichment in COVID-19-positive ImmuneCODE repertoires, removing public or cross-reactive TCRs. Using the MIRA antigens, annotated TCRs were further analysed by specific ORF or by position within an ORF. Breadth was defined as the number of annotated unique rearrangements divided by the total number of unique productive rearrangements, and depth was defined as the summed frequency of the annotated unique rearrangements. TCR breadth was compared between groups using two-sided Wilcoxon rank-sum tests. TCRdb provides this immuneACCESS table in a form limited to in-frame rearrangements. Some clones are lacking; in checked studies, under half of them reflect an unresolved V gene, and why the rest are absent is not known. V, J and clone size derive from that table, while D and trimming were established from the DNA sequence. This sample has 250,000 or so clones in its table, and about 83% of those were observed once. The ten largest clones capture under 3% of the sample.

Here the chain combines TRBV4-3 and TRBJ2-7; 9 central nucleotides agree with TRBD2. The source of this sequence is a person aged 18-60 years who received the Ad26.COV2.S COVID-19 vaccine or a placebo. The input for sequencing was peripheral blood, taken in a trial of Ad26.COV2.S vaccine versus placebo. Here the CDR3 is given as CASSQDSGGKNEQYF. In nucleotides, the sequence is TGCGCCAGCAGCCAAGATAGCGGGGGAAAAAACGAGCAGTACTTC.